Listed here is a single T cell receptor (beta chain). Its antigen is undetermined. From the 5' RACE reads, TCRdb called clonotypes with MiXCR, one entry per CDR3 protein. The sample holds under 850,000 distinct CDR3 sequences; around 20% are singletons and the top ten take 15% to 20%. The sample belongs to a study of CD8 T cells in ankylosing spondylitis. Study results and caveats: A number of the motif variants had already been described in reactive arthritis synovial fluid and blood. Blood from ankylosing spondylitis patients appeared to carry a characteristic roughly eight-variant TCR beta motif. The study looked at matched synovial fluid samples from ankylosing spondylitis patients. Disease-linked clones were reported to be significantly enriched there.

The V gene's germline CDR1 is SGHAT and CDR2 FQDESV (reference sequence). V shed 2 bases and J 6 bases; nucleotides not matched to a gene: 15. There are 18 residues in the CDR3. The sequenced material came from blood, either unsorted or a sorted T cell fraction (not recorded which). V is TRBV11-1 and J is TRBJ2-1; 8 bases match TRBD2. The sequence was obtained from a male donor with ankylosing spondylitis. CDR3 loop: CASSLLGYSGGPGNEQFF. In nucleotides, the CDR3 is TGTGCCAGCAGCTTATTGGGGTATTCGGGGGGGCCAGGCAATGAGCAGTTCTTC. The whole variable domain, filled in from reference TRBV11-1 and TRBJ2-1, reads EAEVAQSPRYKITEKSQAVAFWCDPISGHATLYWYRQILGQGPELLVQFQDESVVDDSQLPKDRFSAERLKGVDSTLKIQPAELGDSAMYLCASSLLGYSGGPGNEQFFGPGTRLTVL.